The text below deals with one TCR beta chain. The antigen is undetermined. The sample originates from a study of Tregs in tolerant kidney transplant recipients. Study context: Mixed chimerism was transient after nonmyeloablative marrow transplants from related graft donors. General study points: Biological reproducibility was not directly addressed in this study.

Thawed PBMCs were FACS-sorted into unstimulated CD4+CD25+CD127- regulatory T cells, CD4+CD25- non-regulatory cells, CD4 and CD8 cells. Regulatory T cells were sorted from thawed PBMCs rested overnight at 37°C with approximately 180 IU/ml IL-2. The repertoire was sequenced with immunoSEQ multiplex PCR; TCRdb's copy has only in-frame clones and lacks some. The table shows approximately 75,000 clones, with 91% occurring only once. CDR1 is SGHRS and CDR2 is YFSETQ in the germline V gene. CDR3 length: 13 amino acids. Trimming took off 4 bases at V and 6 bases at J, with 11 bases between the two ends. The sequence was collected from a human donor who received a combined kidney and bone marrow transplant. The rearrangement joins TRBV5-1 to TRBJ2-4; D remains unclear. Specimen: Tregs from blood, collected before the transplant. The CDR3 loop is CASSPTTGNIQYF. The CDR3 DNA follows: TGCGCCAGCAGCCCAACCACCGGAAACATTCAGTACTTC.